Following are 31 T cell receptor beta chains from one sample sequenced in a study of cytomegalovirus exposure and HLA in healthy donors. PCR used 60 Vbeta primers and 13 Jbeta primers. TCRdb's copy holds only in-frame clones and misses some; the assay was immunoSEQ multiplex PCR. Among around 120,000 clones, about three quarters were seen once, and the ten largest hold 0.85% to 1.3%. Sequenced material: PBMCs. These receptors came from a human donor in good health.

The rearrangement joins TRBV27 to TRBJ1-2, with a weak D call TRBD1 (6 bases). The V end was cut by 5 bases, the J end by 2 bases, with 12 bases between. CDR3 length equals 14 residues. Germline V gene lookup returns CDR1 MNHEY and CDR2 SMNVEV (reference sequence). CDR3 residues: CASSHQGWNYGYTF. The DNA of the CDR3 is TGTGCCAGCAGTCACCAGGGGTGGAACTATGGCTACACCTTC.

This clone was counted once. The rearrangement joins TRBV7-9 to TRBJ2-3, with 8 nucleotides matching TRBD2. This CDR3 contains 16 residues. Losses at the gene ends were 5 bases for V and 0 bases for J; bases not matched to a gene: 7. Germline assignment: CDR1 SEHNR and CDR2 FQNEAQ (reference sequence). CDR3 nucleotides: TGTGCCAGCAGCCCACTAGCGGTCACTAGCACAGATACGCAGTATTTT. It codes for CASSPLAVTSTDTQYF. Full variable domain (rest looked up from reference TRBV7-9 and TRBJ2-3): DTGVSQNPRHKITKRGQNVTFRCDPISEHNRLYWYRQTLGQGPEFLTYFQNEAQLEKSRLLSDRFSAERPKGSFSTLEIQRTEQGDSAMYLCASSPLAVTSTDTQYFGPGTRLTVL.

Here the CDR3 reads CASSLDRGHPIANYGYTF. The CDR3 DNA reads as TGTGCCAGCAGCTTGGATAGGGGACATCCTATTGCTAACTATGGCTACACCTTC. The V call is TRBV5-4, the J call TRBJ1-2; tentatively, D is TRBD1 (6 bases). The germline V gene encodes CDR1 SGHNT and CDR2 YYREEE (reference sequence). CDR3 length equals 18 residues. V dropped 0 bases and J dropped 0 bases, with 18 bases sitting between them.

The V gene is TRBV6-5, the J gene TRBJ2-3; 8 positions match TRBD2. CDR1 is MNHEY, CDR2 SVGAGI, per germline. J was trimmed by 2 bases and V by 4 bases; bases with no gene match: 5. CDR3 length: 15 amino acids. The CDR3 nucleotides read TGTGCCAGCAGTTCCGAGCGGGGGTTCACAGATACGCAGTATTTT. Protein: CASSSERGFTDTQYF.

The V call is TRBV12-5, the J call TRBJ2-5; 11 positions match TRBD2. Germline values: CDR1 LGHNT, CDR2 FRNRAP. The CDR3 is made up of 18 amino acids. Unmatched junction bases numbered 9, after V lost 2 bases and J lost 1 base. CDR3 DNA sequence: TGTGCTAGTGGTTTGACTAGCGGGGGTTTGCTGGTCCAAGAGACCCAGTACTTC. This sequence encodes CASGLTSGGLLVQETQYF.

The CDR3 DNA reads as TGTGCCAGCAGTGGAGGCAATCAGCCCCAGCATTTT. The encoded protein is CASSGGNQPQHF. This rearrangement joins TRBV6-1 to TRBJ1-5; D not resolved. Trimming took 4 bases from V and 2 from J, leaving 3 bases between them. Per the germline V gene, CDR1 is MNHNS and CDR2 is SASEGT. The CDR3 totals 12 residues.

V usage is TRBV10-3 and J usage is TRBJ1-1, with a possible D match to TRBD1 (6 bases). The CDR3 has 12 residues. The germline V and J ends were trimmed by 2 bases and 8 bases, with 9 bases remaining between them. Germline V lookup: CDR1 ENHRY, CDR2 SYGVKD. The CDR3 sequence: CAISEGTQEAFF. Written as DNA, the CDR3 is TGTGCCATCAGTGAGGGGACACAAGAAGCTTTCTTT.

This sequence joins TRBV6-5 and TRBJ2-7, with D perhaps TRBD1 (5 bases). V shed 6 bases and J shed 6 bases, with 9 bases lying between them. The V gene's germline CDR1 is MNHEY and CDR2 SVGAGI. The CDR3 consists of 11 residues. CDR3 amino acids: CASRTGFEQYF. CDR3 coding DNA: TGTGCCAGCAGAACAGGTTTCGAGCAGTACTTC.

The chain combines TRBV4-1 with TRBJ2-7, with D possibly being TRBD1 (6 bases). The CDR3 spans 16 residues. Per the germline V gene, CDR1 is MGHRA and CDR2 is YSYEKL. Trimming stripped 0 bases from V and 6 bases from J, with 18 bases between. CDR3 sequence reads: CASSQETPEGVGEQYF. The CDR3 nucleotides read TGCGCCAGCAGCCAAGAAACACCCGAGGGGGTCGGCGAGCAGTACTTC.

This clone was counted between two and nine times. The chain has TRBV5-4 and TRBJ1-3; TRBD1 agrees at 12 bases. Germline V gene data show CDR1 as SGHNT and CDR2 as YYREEE (reference sequence). This CDR3 is 15 amino acids long. After removal of 4 bases from V and 3 bases from J, the junction contained 2 bases not matched to a gene. CDR3 in amino acids: CASSRDRGLGNTIYF. The CDR3 DNA is TGTGCCAGCAGCCGGGACAGGGGGCTTGGAAACACCATATATTTT.

V and J are TRBV19 and TRBJ1-1, with a weak D call TRBD1 (6 bases). Trimming stripped 6 bases from V and 7 bases from J, with 18 bases between. Germline CDR1 and CDR2: LNHDA and SQIVND (reference sequence). The CDR3 extends over 14 amino acids. CDR3 region: CASRPRGAAIEAFF. DNA of the CDR3: TGTGCCAGTAGGCCTCGGGGGGCAGCTATTGAAGCTTTCTTT.

The count of this clone is one. A junction end diverges from the germline sequence, so it may reflect a read error. The chain carries TRBV4-1 and TRBJ2-3, with TRBD1 matching 9 bases. Germline V gene sequence: CDR1 MGHRA, CDR2 YSYEKL. The length of the CDR3 is 17 residues. CDR3 sequence (DNA): TGCGTCAGCAGCCAAGAGGTTACAGGGGGCGTCGCAGATACGCAGTATTTT. It yields the protein CVSSQEVTGGVADTQYF.

This clone appeared a few times. This chain links TRBV7-2 with TRBJ2-1, with D possibly being TRBD2 (5 bases). CDR1 is SGHTA and CDR2 is FQGNSA in the germline V gene. V lost 2 bases and J lost 3, with 8 bases in between. The CDR3 loop spans 14 amino acids. The CDR3 spells CASSLRGLYNEQFF. The DNA of the CDR3 is TGTGCCAGCAGCTTAAGAGGGCTCTACAATGAGCAGTTCTTC.

The chain has TRBV5-1 and TRBJ2-7; D is perhaps TRBD1 (6 bases). CDR1 is SGHRS, CDR2 YFSETQ, per germline. The germline V and J ends were trimmed by 4 bases and 2 bases, with 10 bases remaining between them. The CDR3 runs 13 residues. The CDR3 DNA follows: TGCGCCAGCAGCGTCAGGGACACCTACGAGCAGTACTTC. Encoded protein: CASSVRDTYEQYF.

The V call is TRBV28, the J call TRBJ1-2; 8 bases align to TRBD1. CDR3 size: 14 residues. Germline assignment: CDR1 MDHEN and CDR2 SYDVKM. V lost 5 bases to trimming and J lost 4 bases; unmatched junction nucleotides: 6. CDR3 region: CASSLDREVYGYTF. The CDR3, as DNA: TGTGCCAGCAGTCTGGACAGGGAGGTCTATGGCTACACCTTC.

The chain uses TRBV6-1 and TRBJ1-4; 10 bases are shared with TRBD1. The germline CDR1 and CDR2 sequences are MNHNS and SASEGT. This CDR3 spans 16 amino acids. V lost 2 bases, J lost 5 bases, and 5 bases stayed unmatched. CDR3 nucleotide sequence: TGTGCCAGCAGTGAACCACCGACAGGGGGCAATGAAAAACTGTTTTTT. Translated: CASSEPPTGGNEKLFF.

This clone has only one observation. The chain carries TRBV7-2 and TRBJ1-1; D is possibly TRBD1 (6 bases). The CDR3 extends over 14 amino acids. V was clipped by 3 bases and J by 1 base, with 9 bases between them. Germline CDR1 and CDR2: SGHTA and FQGNSA. CDR3 in amino acids: CASSLTGTNTEAFF. DNA for the CDR3: TGTGCCAGCAGCTTGACAGGAACGAACACTGAAGCTTTCTTT.

The gene calls are TRBV5-5 and TRBJ2-7; TRBD2 agrees at 7 bases. The length of the CDR3 is 15 residues. Germline CDR1 is SGHKS and CDR2 is YYEKEE (reference sequence). J lost 5 bases, V lost 0 bases, and 8 bases had no gene match. As DNA, the CDR3 is TGTGCCAGCAGCTTGGATGGACTAGGTATCGACGAGCAGTACTTC. Translation: CASSLDGLGIDEQYF.

J is TRBJ2-5 and V is TRBV5-8; TRBD1 aligns across 7 bases. V shed 9 bases and J 6 bases; nucleotides not matched to a gene: 20. The CDR3 consists of 16 residues. CDR1 is SGHTS and CDR2 is YDEGEE in the germline V gene. The CDR3 DNA sequence: TGTGCCAACATAAGGGACAGTTCGTCTCTAGCAAAGACCCAGTACTTC. Amino acids: CANIRDSSSLAKTQYF.

DNA of the CDR3: TGTGCCAGCGGGGGGGACCGCACAGATACGCAGTATTTT. It translates to CASGGDRTDTQYF. The gene calls are TRBV7-2 and TRBJ2-3; the match to TRBD2 covers 7 bases. V was clipped by 8 bases and J by 1 base; unmatched bases: 3. CDR1 and CDR2 (germline): SGHTA, FQGNSA. CDR3 length: 13 amino acids.

The chain links TRBV4-2 to TRBJ2-5, with 9 bases fitting TRBD1. TRBJ2-7 matches the DNA end more closely, so the J call is doubtful. The CDR3 covers 16 residues. Per germline, CDR1 LGHNA and CDR2 YNFKEQ. The CDR3 reads CASSSGGTGRSYEQYF. CDR3 bases: TGTGCCAGCAGCTCGGGCGGGACAGGGCGTTCCTACGAGCAGTACTTC.

V and J are TRBV5-1 and TRBJ1-2; TRBD1 might be the D (6 bases). V lost 0 bases to trimming and J lost 4 bases, with 10 bases between them. Germline V gives CDR1 SGHRS, CDR2 YFSETQ. The CDR3 runs to 14 residues. CDR3 bases: TGCGCCAGCAGCTTGGCGGGGGGGCTCTATGGCTACACCTTC. Its translation: CASSLAGGLYGYTF.

The chain links TRBV7-2 to TRBJ2-3, with 8 bases lining up with TRBD1. Germline CDR1 SGHTA, CDR2 FQGNSA. Trimming removed 5 bases from V and 4 bases from J; junction bases left unmatched: 2. The CDR3 covers 13 residues. CDR3 sequence (DNA): TGTGCCAGCAGCCAACAGGGGGCAGATACGCAGTATTTT. It is translated as CASSQQGADTQYF.

The V gene is TRBV6-1, the J gene TRBJ1-2; 9 bases fit TRBD1. Germline V gene sequence: CDR1 MNHNS, CDR2 SASEGT. V lost 1 base, J lost 5 bases, and 14 bases stayed unmatched. The CDR3 runs 18 residues. CDR3 sequence: CASSEGTPGTGRYYGYTF. CDR3 bases: TGTGCCAGCAGTGAAGGGACCCCCGGGACAGGGCGTTATTATGGCTACACCTTC.

The gene calls are TRBV6-6 and TRBJ2-4; 8 nucleotides line up with TRBD1. Germline CDR1 MNHNY, CDR2 SVGAGI (reference sequence). The CDR3 runs to 13 residues. The trim removed 3 bases at V and 8 bases at J, leaving 3 bases unmatched. The CDR3 loop reads CASSYMGQDIQYF. In nucleotides, the CDR3 is TGTGCCAGCAGTTATATGGGACAGGACATTCAGTACTTC.

V and J are TRBV28 and TRBJ2-1; 7 nucleotides align to TRBD1. Looked up from germline, CDR1 is MDHEN and CDR2 is SYDVKM. Unmatched junction bases numbered 3, after V lost 5 bases and J lost 8 bases. The CDR3 consists of 12 residues. In nucleotides, the CDR3 is TGTGCCAGCAGTCTAACAGGGGATGAGCAGTTCTTC. It specifies CASSLTGDEQFF. Full variable domain (rest looked up from reference TRBV28 and TRBJ2-1): DVKVTQSSRYLVKRTGEKVFLECVQDMDHENMFWYRQDPGLGLRLIYFSYDVKMKEKGDIPEGYSVSREKKERFSLILESASTNQTSMYLCASSLTGDEQFFGPGTRLTVL.

The rearrangement uses TRBV6-5 and TRBJ1-2; perhaps TRBD1 as D (5 bases). CDR1 and CDR2 from the germline V gene are MNHEY and SVGAGI. Trimming pared 7 bases from V and 4 bases from J, leaving 19 bases between. CDR3 size: 15 residues. The CDR3 spells CASTPGGTEVYGYTF. As DNA, the CDR3 is TGTGCCAGCACTCCCGGGGGGACCGAAGTCTATGGCTACACCTTC.

The chain combines TRBV5-6 with TRBJ1-4; D not resolved. CDR1 SGHDT and CDR2 YYEEEE come from the germline V gene. This CDR3 is 14 amino acids long. The V end was cut by 0 bases, the J end by 5 bases, with 8 bases between. The CDR3 reads CASSLAGSNEKLFF. CDR3 in DNA: TGTGCCAGCAGCTTGGCGGGGTCAAATGAAAAACTGTTTTTT.

V usage is TRBV19 and J usage is TRBJ1-5, with unresolved D. The CDR3 runs 15 residues. Trimming removed 3 bases from V and 3 bases from J, with 12 bases in between. CDR1 and CDR2 from the germline V gene are LNHDA and SQIVND (reference sequence). In DNA form, the CDR3 reads TGTGCCAGTAGTATTGCGAAGACTTCCAATCAGCCCCAGCATTTT. Residues: CASSIAKTSNQPQHF. Complete variable domain (other parts from reference TRBV19 and TRBJ1-5): DGGITQSPKYLFRKEGQNVTLSCEQNLNHDAMYWYRQDPGQGLRLIYYSQIVNDFQKGDIAEGYSVSREKKESFPLTVTSAQKNPTAFYLCASSIAKTSNQPQHFGDGTRLSIL.

This clone was detected a few times. The CDR3 coding sequence is TGCGCCAGCAGCTTCTCTGTTGGAGGTGAAAAACTGTTTTTT. As protein: CASSFSVGGEKLFF. The rearrangement links TRBV5-1 to TRBJ1-4; D is unresolved. The V gene's germline CDR1 is SGHRS and CDR2 YFSETQ. The CDR3 has 14 residues. V lost 2 bases to trimming and J lost 7 bases, with 12 bases between them.

J is TRBJ2-7 and V is TRBV13; 8 nucleotides agree with TRBD1. CDR1 is PRHDT and CDR2 is FYEKMQ in the germline V gene (reference sequence). The junction had 6 bases not matched to a gene; V was cut back by 5 bases and J by 3 bases. This CDR3 is built from 14 residues. CDR3 amino acids: CASSAPGTGYEQYF. As DNA, the CDR3 is TGTGCCAGCAGCGCCCCCGGGACAGGCTACGAGCAGTACTTC.